Reported below is one TCR beta chain. These data belong to a study of blood T cell repertoires in COVID-19. Original handling: Scientists estimated how many nucleated cells there were by amplifying reference gene primers. Profiled with immunoSEQ multiplex PCR; TCRdb holds only in-frame clones, not every one. That table supplies the V and J calls and clone size; D and trimming were determined from the DNA. The data hold about 130,000 clones, with approximately 84% observed a single time. This CDR3 has 11 amino acids. Germline V gene lookup returns CDR1 SGHNT and CDR2 YYREEE (reference sequence). V lost 2 bases and J lost 7, with 6 bases in between.

The clonotype originates from a woman aged 55-69 years with acute or convalescent COVID-19. The chain links TRBV5-4 to TRBJ1-2; D gene uncertain. Sequenced: peripheral blood. CDR3 in amino acids: CASSFSGGYTF. In nucleotides, the CDR3 is TGTGCCAGCAGCTTCTCGGGTGGCTACACCTTC.